The present TCR beta chain was sequenced within a study of T cell responses to AZD1222 COVID-19 vaccine. Study-wide results and limits: Clonal diversity was possibly underestimated, and white British individuals and females predominated among donors.

The CDR3 extends over 13 amino acids. Germline V CDR1 and CDR2: SGHRS, YFSETQ. Trimming took 1 base from V and 2 from J, leaving 6 bases between them. A single count supports this clone. As yet, its antigen is unknown. Profiling relied on immunoSEQ multiplex PCR, and the TCRdb table lists in-frame clones only, not all of them. The sample lists 100,000 or so clones, around 89% seen once, with roughly 1.8% in the top ten. The material was peripheral blood, obtained on day 0 of AZD1222 vaccination. The origin of this receptor is an adult in good health. The chain combines TRBV5-1 with TRBJ1-2, with D perhaps TRBD1 (5 bases). In nucleotides, the CDR3 is TGCGCCAGCAGCTTGCCAGGGAACTATGGCTACACCTTC. As protein: CASSLPGNYGYTF.